This TCR beta chain was identified during a study of graft-versus-host responses after intestinal transplantation. The germline V gene has CDR1 SNHLY and CDR2 FYNNEI. Between the trimmed V and J ends, which lost 8 bases and 5 bases, there was a span of 12 bases. This CDR3 has 12 residues. Assay: immunoSEQ multiplex PCR; the TCRdb copy retains only in-frame clones and omits some. This repertoire shows around 55,000 clones, around 90% found once; its top ten account for approximately 0.6%. Remarks on this clone: Its antigen is undetermined.

This material consisted of unstimulated CD4+ T cells sorted from spleen or lymph node cells, taken before transplant. The TCR originated in a human donor who was the organ donor for an intestinal transplant. The chain has TRBV2 and TRBJ2-5, with TRBD1 as a possible D gene (6 bases). The CDR3 spells CASVRGGETQYF. The DNA for the CDR3 is TGTGCCAGCGTCAGGGGCGGGGAGACCCAGTACTTC.